The present entry profiles one T cell receptor (beta chain) with its context. Its antigen is currently unknown. The germline V gene encodes CDR1 SGHRS and CDR2 YFSETQ. With 9 bases clipped from V and 5 bases from J, the junction kept 9 bases outside the gene matches. This CDR3 is built from 15 residues. This entry comes from a study of cytomegalovirus exposure and HLA in healthy donors. Study-wide results and limits: According to an earlier analysis, most TCR beta V segments yielded productive rearrangements about 87% or about 30% of the time. Investigators reported more than 150 TCR beta chains as tied to cytomegalovirus.

Every donor was a healthy person donating bone marrow. There were likely unrecorded immune exposures, though donors were nominally healthy when sampled. PCR used 60 Vbeta primers and 13 Jbeta primers. Measured with immunoSEQ multiplex PCR; TCRdb has only the in-frame clones, and not every one. The sample consists of some 150,000 clones, approximately 78% of them appearing once. The sequencing sample was made of PBMCs. This chain connects TRBV5-1 to TRBJ2-2, with 11 bases that match TRBD2. The TCR originated in a woman aged 45 to 65 in good health and CMV-seropositive. This CDR3 is CATTRLAGWTGELFF. DNA for the CDR3: TGCGCCACTACTCGACTAGCGGGATGGACCGGGGAGCTGTTTTTT.